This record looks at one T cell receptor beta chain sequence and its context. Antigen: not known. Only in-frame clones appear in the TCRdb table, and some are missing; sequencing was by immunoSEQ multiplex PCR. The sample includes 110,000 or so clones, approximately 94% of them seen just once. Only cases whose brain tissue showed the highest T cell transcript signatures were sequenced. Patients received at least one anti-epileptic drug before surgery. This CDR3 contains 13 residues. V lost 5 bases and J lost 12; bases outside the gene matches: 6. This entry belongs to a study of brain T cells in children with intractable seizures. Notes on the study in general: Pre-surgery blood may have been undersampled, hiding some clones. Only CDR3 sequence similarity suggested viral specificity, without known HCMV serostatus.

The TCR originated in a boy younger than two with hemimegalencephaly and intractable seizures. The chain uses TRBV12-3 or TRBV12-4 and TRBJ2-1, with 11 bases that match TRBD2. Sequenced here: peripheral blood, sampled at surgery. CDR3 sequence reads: CASSASGLAGQFF. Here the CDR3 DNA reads TGTGCCAGCAGTGCGAGCGGACTAGCGGGGCAGTTCTTC.